One and the same sample provided the 8 T cell receptor beta chains below, sequenced in a study of blood T cells in healthy people across ages. With a J-beta primer mix and a sample-barcoded 5' primer, a second PCR ran about 7 to 12 cycles. TCRdb re-derived calls from the 5' RACE reads in MiXCR, one entry per CDR3 protein. The sample shows 550,000 to 750,000 distinct CDR3 sequences, roughly 21% of them seen only once. The sample comprised blood. These receptors came from a man between 65 and 85 years old in good health.

This clonotype appeared a few times. The rearrangement joins TRBV29-1 to TRBJ2-5; D gene unclear. The better agreement between TRBJ2-7 and the DNA end casts doubt on the J call. Germline CDR1 and CDR2: SQVTM and ANQGSEA. This CDR3 spans 11 amino acids. CDR3 DNA sequence: TGCAGCGTCACAGAGGACTACGAGCAGTACTTC. Translated: CSVTEDYEQYF.

With regard to this clonotype: The junction does not match germline at one end; this may be a read error. The rearrangement uses TRBV7-3 and TRBJ2-6; 8 nucleotides match TRBD1. The CDR3 sequence is 18 residues long. Looked up from germline, CDR1 is SGHTA and CDR2 is FQGTGA. CDR3 DNA: TGTGCCAGTAGCTTAACGGACAGGGAGCTTTCTGGGGCCAACGTCCTGACTTTC. Translation: CASSLTDRELSGANVLTF.

This clonotype has at least ten counts. The chain carries TRBV12-3 or TRBV12-4 and TRBJ2-7; D is undetermined. This CDR3 spans 16 amino acids. V dropped 5 bases and J dropped 0 bases, with 17 bases sitting between them. CDR3 amino acids: CASSPLQWDSSYEQYF. CDR3 sequence (DNA): TGTGCCAGCAGTCCGCTTCAGTGGGATAGCTCCTACGAGCAGTACTTC.

The chain is built from TRBV15 and TRBJ2-5; 11 bases match TRBD2. The end of the DNA aligns better with TRBJ2-7, so the J call may be wrong. The CDR3 contains 15 residues. CDR1 and CDR2 from the germline V gene are LNHNV and YYDKDF (reference sequence). The CDR3 loop is CATSSVLAGDYEQYF. CDR3 DNA: TGTGCCACCAGCAGTGTACTAGCGGGAGACTACGAGCAGTACTTC.

V usage is TRBV24-1 and J usage is TRBJ1-2; D uncertain. In germline, CDR1 is KGHDR, CDR2 SFDVKD. The CDR3 extends over 14 amino acids. The ends were cut back, 3 bases at V and 9 bases at J, with 16 bases in the middle. CDR3 region: CATSDPPASMSYTF. As DNA, the CDR3 is TGTGCCACCAGTGATCCCCCAGCCTCTATGAGCTACACCTTC.

The chain is built from TRBV4-1 and TRBJ2-7; 9 positions match TRBD1. The V gene end was trimmed by 4 bases and the J gene end by 4 bases; junction bases not matched to a gene: 8. The CDR3 has 15 residues. Germline-derived CDR1 and CDR2 are MGHRA and YSYEKL. The chain's CDR3 is CASSPDRGGLYEQYF. The CDR3 DNA reads as TGCGCCAGCAGCCCGGACAGGGGAGGTCTGTACGAGCAGTACTTC.

This clonotype was picked up a small number of times. V usage is TRBV9 and J usage is TRBJ2-5; 7 positions match TRBD2. V trimming: 0 bases; J trimming: 4 bases; junction bases outside the gene matches: 9. The CDR3 sequence is 16 residues long. Germline CDR1 SGDLS, CDR2 YYNGEE. CDR3 protein: CASSVGISRGVETQYF. DNA for the CDR3: TGTGCCAGCAGCGTAGGTATTAGCCGGGGGGTAGAGACCCAGTACTTC.

This clonotype was seen a few times. The chain employs TRBV29-1 and TRBJ1-5, with 7 bases lining up with TRBD1. This CDR3 contains 13 residues. Germline loops: CDR1 SQVTM, CDR2 ANQGSEA. V gave up 6 bases and J gave up 3 bases; unmatched junction bases: 5. CDR3 sequence reads: CSVADRDNQPQHF. In DNA, the CDR3 is TGCAGCGTCGCAGACAGGGACAATCAGCCCCAGCATTTT.